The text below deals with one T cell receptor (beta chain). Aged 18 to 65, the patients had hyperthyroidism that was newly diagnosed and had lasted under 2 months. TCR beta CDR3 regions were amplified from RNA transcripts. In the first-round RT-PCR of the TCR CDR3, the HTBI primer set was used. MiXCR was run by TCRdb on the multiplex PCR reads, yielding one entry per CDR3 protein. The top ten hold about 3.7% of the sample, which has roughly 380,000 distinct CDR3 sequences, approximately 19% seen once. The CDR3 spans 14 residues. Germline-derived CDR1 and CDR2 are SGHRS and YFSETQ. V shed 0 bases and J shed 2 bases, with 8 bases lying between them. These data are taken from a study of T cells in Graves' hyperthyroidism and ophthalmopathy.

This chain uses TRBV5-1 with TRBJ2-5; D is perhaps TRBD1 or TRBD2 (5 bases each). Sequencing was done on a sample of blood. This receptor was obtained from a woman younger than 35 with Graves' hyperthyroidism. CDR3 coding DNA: TGCGCCAGCAGCTTGGCCGGGGCACAAGAGACCCAGTACTTC. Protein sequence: CASSLAGAQETQYF.